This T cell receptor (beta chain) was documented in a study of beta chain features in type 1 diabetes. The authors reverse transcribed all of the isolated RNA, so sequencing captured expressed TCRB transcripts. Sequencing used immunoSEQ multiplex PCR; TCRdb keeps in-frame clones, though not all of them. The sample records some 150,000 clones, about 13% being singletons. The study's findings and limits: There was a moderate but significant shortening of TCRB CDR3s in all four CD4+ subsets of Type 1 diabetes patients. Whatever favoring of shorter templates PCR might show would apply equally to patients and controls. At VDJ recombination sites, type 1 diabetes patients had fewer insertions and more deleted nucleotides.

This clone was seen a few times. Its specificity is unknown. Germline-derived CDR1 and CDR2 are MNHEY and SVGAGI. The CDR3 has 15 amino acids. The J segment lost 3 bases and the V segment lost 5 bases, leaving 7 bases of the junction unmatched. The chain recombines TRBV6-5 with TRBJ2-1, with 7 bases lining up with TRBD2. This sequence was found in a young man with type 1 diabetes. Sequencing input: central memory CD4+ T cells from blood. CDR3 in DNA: TGTGCCAGCAGTGGGGGACTAACCTTCTACAATGAGCAGTTCTTC. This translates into CASSGGLTFYNEQFF.